This T cell receptor beta chain was recovered during a study of blood T cell repertoires in COVID-19. Deletions cut 7 bases from V and 3 bases from J, with 10 bases between. The CDR3 extends over 12 amino acids. Germline-derived CDR1 and CDR2 are MNHEY and SVGAGI. This clone has just one count. Original methodology: For nucleated cells, counts were estimated from reference gene primer amplification. Libraries were prepared by immunoSEQ multiplex PCR; TCRdb keeps only in-frame clonotypes and omits some of them. V, J and clone size reflect that table, while D and trimming were determined from the DNA. Among around 200,000 clones listed, around 85% were seen once.

The TCR comes from a woman of 80 years or more with acute or convalescent COVID-19. The chain links TRBV6-5 to TRBJ2-7, with D perhaps matching TRBD2 (6 bases). The sample consisted of peripheral blood. The CDR3 spells CASTRDFYEQYF. The CDR3 DNA is TGTGCCAGCACCCGGGACTTCTACGAGCAGTACTTC.